This TCR beta chain was captured in a study of blood T cell repertoires in COVID-19. Generated by immunoSEQ multiplex PCR, the TCRdb table keeps only in-frame clones and is missing some. The repertoire holds approximately 220,000 clones, with 65% to 85% as singletons. Germline-derived CDR1 and CDR2 are KGHSH and LQKENI. There are 14 residues in the CDR3. The V end lost 3 bases, the J end lost 4 bases, and 12 bases lay between the germline ends. Specimen: peripheral blood. V is TRBV18 and J is TRBJ1-2, with D perhaps matching TRBD1 (5 bases). This receptor was taken from a woman of 80 years or more with acute or convalescent COVID-19. In nucleotides, the CDR3 is TGTGCCAGCTCACCTTCGGACAATGGCTATGGCTACACCTTC. Translated: CASSPSDNGYGYTF.